This entry lists 5 T cell receptor beta chains sequenced from one sample in a study of chemoradiotherapy in HPV16-positive cancers. TCRdb's table, derived via immunoSEQ multiplex PCR, lists solely in-frame clones and lacks some. The sample contains some 28,000 clones, more than 75% of which appear only once. The input for sequencing was blood, taken from a patient who underwent chemoradiotherapy. These TCRs come from a human donor with HPV-associated anogenital cancer.

The J gene is TRBJ1-1, the V gene TRBV5-1; D may be TRBD1 (5 bases). Germline CDR1 reads SGHRS; CDR2 reads YFSETQ. Between the trimmed V and J ends, which lost 1 base and 1 base, there was a span of 17 bases. This CDR3 comprises 17 residues. DNA for the CDR3: TGCGCCAGCAGCTTGATGCAGTGGGGCAGAGGGAACACTGAAGCTTTCTTT. The encoded protein is CASSLMQWGRGNTEAFF.

This clone is a singleton in its sample. This rearrangement joins TRBV5-1 to TRBJ2-5, with no clear D. Germline loops: CDR1 SGHRS, CDR2 YFSETQ. Trimming shortened V by 2 bases and J by 5 bases, and 13 bases separated the two germline ends. The CDR3 runs 14 residues. CDR3 loop: CASSFGPGEETQYF. The CDR3, as DNA: TGCGCCAGCAGCTTCGGCCCCGGAGAGGAGACCCAGTACTTC.

The rearrangement joins TRBV28 to TRBJ1-2; 8 bases map to TRBD1. The germline V gene encodes CDR1 MDHEN and CDR2 SYDVKM. This CDR3 contains 11 residues. CDR3 nucleotides: TGTGGGACAGGGTCCACCTATGGCTACACCTTC. Protein: CGTGSTYGYTF.

The rearrangement joins TRBV11-1 to TRBJ2-3, with 12 bases that match TRBD2. Germline CDR1 SGHAT, CDR2 FQDESV (reference sequence). The length of the CDR3 is 15 residues. Trimming cost V 3 bases and J 4 bases; bases outside gene matches: 2. CDR3 nucleotides: TGTGCCAGCAGCTTTACTAGCGGGGGGCCAGATACGCAGTATTTT. Its protein is CASSFTSGGPDTQYF.

The chain uses TRBV19 and TRBJ1-1, with D maybe TRBD1 (6 bases). Per the germline V gene, CDR1 is LNHDA and CDR2 is SQIVND (reference sequence). The ends were cut back, 3 bases at V and 9 bases at J, with 14 bases in the middle. The CDR3 loop spans 13 amino acids. The CDR3 spells CASSIGRGEQAFF. For the CDR3, the DNA is TGTGCCAGTAGTATTGGCAGGGGCGAACAAGCTTTCTTT. The complete variable domain, with remaining parts taken from reference TRBV19 and TRBJ1-1, reads DGGITQSPKYLFRKEGQNVTLSCEQNLNHDAMYWYRQDPGQGLRLIYYSQIVNDFQKGDIAEGYSVSREKKESFPLTVTSAQKNPTAFYLCASSIGRGEQAFFGQGTRLTVV.